Included here is one TCR beta chain sequence, with context. This sample was included in a study of blood T cell repertoires in COVID-19. Clones were read by immunoSEQ multiplex PCR, and TCRdb kept only the in-frame ones, dropping some. The sample contains roughly 200,000 clones, around nine tenths of which appear only once. V was pared by 0 bases and J by 9 bases, with 16 bases of the junction left unmatched. Germline CDR1 and CDR2: LGHNA and YNFKEQ. This CDR3 is built from 17 residues. Sequenced input: peripheral blood. The chain is built from TRBV4-2 and TRBJ2-7; 8 bases are shared with TRBD1. This clonotype was sampled from a man aged 35-49 years with active or convalescent COVID-19. For the CDR3, the DNA is TGTGCCAGCAGCCAAGAAGCAGGGGGCGCACTGAACAAGGGGCAGTACTTC. This sequence encodes CASSQEAGGALNKGQYF.